This T cell receptor (beta chain) was identified in a study of STAT5B mutations in CD4+ large granular lymphocyte leukemia. Study findings and constraints: No patients shared main leukemic clonotypes, though roughly 25% appeared at low frequency elsewhere.

Using immunoSEQ multiplex PCR, the repertoire was profiled, and TCRdb retains in-frame clones only, with some absent. The sample lists roughly 30,000 clones, 85% to 90% seen once, with around 0.38% in the top ten. As for this clone: Its antigen is undetermined.

From germline, CDR1 is SGHRS and CDR2 YFSETQ. V trimming: 0 bases; J trimming: 4 bases; junction bases outside the gene matches: 6. The CDR3 totals 15 residues. This receptor was taken from a human donor in good health. J is TRBJ1-1 and V is TRBV5-1; 7 bases fit TRBD1. The sample comprised CD4+ T cells from blood buffy coats. Written as DNA, the CDR3 is TGCGCCAGCAGCTTGGAGGGGGCAGCGGTCACTGAAGCTTTCTTT. Translating it yields CASSLEGAAVTEAFF.